The 23 T cell receptor beta chains listed next were all sequenced from one sample in a study of identical twins. A single record per CDR3 protein comes from TCRdb applying MiXCR to the 5' RACE reads. The sample has approximately 260,000 distinct CDR3 sequences, about 8.5% seen once; the top ten hold 2.5% to 3.5%. The sample was also linked to a second study, of yellow fever vaccine responses in identical twins.

Sample: CD8+ T cells sorted from blood. The source is a young woman in good health.

The gene calls are TRBV5-6 and TRBJ2-7, with D hard to call. The CDR3 is made up of 15 amino acids. V was trimmed by 3 bases and J by 5 bases, leaving 18 bases between them. Germline V gives CDR1 SGHDT, CDR2 YYEEEE. The CDR3 is CASSSRPTARDEQYF. CDR3 DNA: TGTGCCAGCAGCTCGAGACCAACCGCCCGTGACGAGCAGTACTTC.

The chain combines TRBV29-1 with TRBJ2-3; D tentatively fits TRBD1 or TRBD2 (5 bases each). The V end was cut by 0 bases, the J end by 9 bases, with 13 bases between. The CDR3 is 13 amino acids. Germline loops: CDR1 SQVTM, CDR2 ANQGSEA. The DNA of the CDR3 is TGCAGCGTTGAAGATCGACTGGGGGAGACGCAGTATTTT. Its translation is CSVEDRLGETQYF.

The chain joins TRBV7-2 to TRBJ2-3; 7 positions match TRBD2. The CDR3 runs 15 residues. Germline CDR1 SGHTA, CDR2 FQGNSA. V dropped 2 bases and J dropped 7; count of bases not matched to a gene: 9. This CDR3 is CASSLRAGFTYTQYF. CDR3 DNA sequence: TGTGCCAGCAGCTTACGAGCGGGGTTTACATATACGCAGTATTTT.

This clonotype has ten or more counts. The chain employs TRBV12-3 or TRBV12-4 and TRBJ2-7, with D perhaps assigned TRBD1 or TRBD2 (5 bases each). V dropped 1 base and J dropped 4 bases, with 14 bases sitting between them. The CDR3 extends over 15 amino acids. CDR3 sequence reads: CASSLGGTDPYEQYF. The DNA of the CDR3 is TGTGCCAGCAGTTTAGGAGGGACGGATCCTTACGAGCAGTACTTC.

This clonotype occurred many times. This chain connects TRBV2 to TRBJ2-7, with 8 bases that match TRBD2. Germline V gene sequence: CDR1 SNHLY, CDR2 FYNNEI. The CDR3 contains 15 residues. Trimming at V came to 1 base and at J to 1 base, leaving 3 bases not matched to a gene. The CDR3 coding sequence is TGTGCCAGCAGTGAAGGTCCTAGCGGGTCCTACGAGCAGTACTTC. It yields the protein CASSEGPSGSYEQYF.

The CDR3 here is CSVRGTVVPHQETQYF. The CDR3 DNA reads as TGCAGCGTTCGAGGGACAGTAGTGCCCCACCAAGAGACCCAGTACTTC. The V and J genes are TRBV29-1 and TRBJ2-5; 7 bases map to TRBD1. Germline-derived CDR1 and CDR2 are SQVTM and ANQGSEA. V shed 5 bases, J shed 0 bases, and the junction held 12 bases outside the gene matches. The CDR3 runs to 16 residues.

This clonotype has ten or more counts. This chain connects TRBV27 to TRBJ2-2, with 7 bases identical to TRBD1. J gave up 7 bases and V 6 bases, and 5 bases lay outside the gene matches. The CDR3 is 13 residues long. Per germline, CDR1 MNHEY and CDR2 SMNVEV (reference sequence). The CDR3 sequence: CASRQGSGGELFF. For the CDR3, the DNA is TGTGCCAGCAGACAGGGGTCTGGCGGGGAGCTGTTTTTT.

V is TRBV7-9 and J is TRBJ2-1, with D possibly matching TRBD2 (6 bases). Per the germline V gene, CDR1 is SEHNR and CDR2 is FQNEAQ (reference sequence). V lost 1 base and J lost 3, with 10 bases in between. This CDR3 spans 15 amino acids. In DNA form, the CDR3 reads TGTGCCAGCAGCTTAGGGGGGGACCTCTACAATGAGCAGTTCTTC. Translated: CASSLGGDLYNEQFF.

The chain is built from TRBV3-1 and TRBJ2-1; 8 nucleotides align to TRBD2. Per the germline V gene, CDR1 is LGHDT and CDR2 is YNNKEL (reference sequence). The CDR3 extends over 15 amino acids. V dropped 3 bases and J dropped 4; count of bases not matched to a gene: 5. CDR3 sequence (DNA): TGTGCCAGCAGCCACGTAGCGGGGTCTTACAATGAGCAGTTCTTC. Its translation: CASSHVAGSYNEQFF.

This clonotype was counted many times. The V call is TRBV12-3 or TRBV12-4, the J call TRBJ1-2, with D possibly matching TRBD1 (5 bases). The CDR3 length is 19 residues. The V end was cut by 6 bases, the J end by 8 bases, with 34 bases between. The CDR3 nucleotides are TGTGCCAGCAGCGGAGAAGGGGCGCGGAAGTACCCCCACTATGGGGGCTACACCTTC. This codes for CASSGEGARKYPHYGGYTF.

V is TRBV6-2 or TRBV6-3 and J is TRBJ2-1; D not certain. The CDR3 runs 13 residues. The V gene's germline CDR1 is MNHEY and CDR2 SVGEGT. Trimming removed 0 bases from V and 7 bases from J, with 7 bases in between. The CDR3 reads CASSYSGLNEQFF. Written as DNA, the CDR3 is TGTGCCAGCAGTTACTCCGGGCTTAATGAGCAGTTCTTC.

Only a few counts were recorded for this clonotype. This chain joins TRBV20-1 and TRBJ1-4; 7 bases match TRBD1. The trim removed 6 bases at V and 0 bases at J, leaving 4 bases unmatched. This CDR3 comprises 14 residues. The germline V gene has CDR1 DFQATT and CDR2 SNEGSKA (reference sequence). This CDR3 is CSARDSATNEKLFF. Written as DNA, the CDR3 is TGCAGTGCCAGGGACAGCGCAACTAATGAAAAACTGTTTTTT.

The rearrangement joins TRBV6-2 or TRBV6-3 to TRBJ2-7, with 7 bases fitting TRBD2. V lost 8 bases and J lost 7; bases outside the gene matches: 8. CDR3 length: 12 residues. CDR1 is MNHEY and CDR2 is SVGEGT in the germline V gene. The CDR3 protein is CASALGGREQYF. CDR3 coding DNA: TGTGCCAGCGCACTTGGCGGGAGAGAGCAGTACTTC.

This clonotype was picked up many times. The chain joins TRBV12-3 or TRBV12-4 to TRBJ2-1, with 8 bases that match TRBD1. After removal of 6 bases from V and 9 bases from J, the junction contained 4 bases not matched to a gene. The CDR3 is made up of 12 amino acids. The CDR3 spells CASRTGGVEQFF. The CDR3 DNA is TGTGCCAGCAGAACAGGGGGTGTTGAGCAGTTCTTC.

The table lists this clonotype with a few counts. This rearrangement joins TRBV4-3 to TRBJ2-5; 12 bases map to TRBD2. The junction had 1 base not matched to a gene; V was cut back by 1 base and J by 4 bases. The CDR3 totals 15 residues. Germline assignment: CDR1 LGHNA and CDR2 YSLEER. The CDR3 nucleotides read TGCGCCAGCAGCCAAGTGGGACTAGCGGGAGAGACCCAGTACTTC. Translation: CASSQVGLAGETQYF.

This clonotype occurred a few times. The chain employs TRBV7-9 and TRBJ1-1; D call uncertain. The V gene's germline CDR1 is SEHNR and CDR2 FQNEAQ (reference sequence). The V end was cut by 6 bases, the J end by 1 base, with 15 bases between. This CDR3 is built from 15 residues. The CDR3 DNA sequence: TGTGCCAGCAGTCCCGAAAACAGCCCGAACACTGAAGCTTTCTTT. As protein: CASSPENSPNTEAFF.

This clonotype has a handful of counts. This chain links TRBV7-6 with TRBJ2-7, with TRBD2 as a possible D gene (6 bases). This CDR3 is 15 amino acids long. Looked up from germline, CDR1 is SGHVS and CDR2 is FNYEAQ. Between the trimmed V and J ends, which lost 2 bases and 0 bases, there was a span of 11 bases. For the CDR3, the DNA is TGTGCCAGCAGCTTATCCCGGGAGTCCTCCTACGAGCAGTACTTC. Translating gives CASSLSRESSYEQYF.

This clonotype occurred many times. The chain joins TRBV7-9 to TRBJ2-7, with D perhaps matching TRBD1 (6 bases). This CDR3 spans 15 amino acids. The V gene's germline CDR1 is SEHNR and CDR2 FQNEAQ (reference sequence). Between the trimmed V and J ends, which lost 5 bases and 6 bases, there was a span of 20 bases. The CDR3 nucleotides read TGTGCCAGCAGCCTCAGCCCAGGGGCTTTTCGCGAGCAGTACTTC. It yields the protein CASSLSPGAFREQYF. Full variable domain (rest looked up from reference TRBV7-9 and TRBJ2-7): DTGVSQNPRHKITKRGQNVTFRCDPISEHNRLYWYRQTLGQGPEFLTYFQNEAQLEKSRLLSDRFSAERPKGSFSTLEIQRTEQGDSAMYLCASSLSPGAFREQYFGPGTRLTVT.

In this sample, this clonotype turned up a few times. The chain recombines TRBV7-9 with TRBJ1-1, with no clear D. This CDR3 spans 14 amino acids. Per germline, CDR1 SEHNR and CDR2 FQNEAQ (reference sequence). V dropped 5 bases and J dropped 0 bases, with 10 bases sitting between them. CDR3 bases: TGTGCCAGCAGCCCAGACACTTTGAACACTGAAGCTTTCTTT. It specifies CASSPDTLNTEAFF. The whole variable domain, remainder taken from reference TRBV7-9 and TRBJ1-1, is DTGVSQNPRHKITKRGQNVTFRCDPISEHNRLYWYRQTLGQGPEFLTYFQNEAQLEKSRLLSDRFSAERPKGSFSTLEIQRTEQGDSAMYLCASSPDTLNTEAFFGQGTRLTVV.

This clonotype was counted only a few times. The chain uses TRBV27 and TRBJ2-7, with 7 nucleotides matching TRBD1. CDR1 MNHEY and CDR2 SMNVEV come from the germline V gene (reference sequence). J was trimmed by 0 bases and V by 0 bases; bases with no gene match: 5. This CDR3 is 16 amino acids long. The CDR3 region has the DNA TGTGCCAGCAGTTTATCGAGCCAGGGGGTCTCCTACGAGCAGTACTTC. It is translated as CASSLSSQGVSYEQYF.

The chain links TRBV27 to TRBJ2-7; D may match TRBD1 or TRBD2 (7 bases each). This CDR3 comprises 14 residues. Trimming shortened V by 6 bases and J by 2 bases, and 14 bases separated the two germline ends. Germline CDR1 and CDR2: MNHEY and SMNVEV (reference sequence). DNA of the CDR3: TGTGCCAGCAGCCCGGGGAGGGGGCCCTACGAGCAGTACTTC. Encoded protein: CASSPGRGPYEQYF.

The chain is built from TRBV20-1 and TRBJ2-1; D gene unclear. Germline V gene lookup returns CDR1 DFQATT and CDR2 SNEGSKA (reference sequence). Trimming took 7 bases from V and 3 from J, leaving 13 bases between them. The CDR3 spans 13 residues. The CDR3 loop reads CSVQETNYNEQFF. Here the CDR3 DNA reads TGCAGTGTTCAGGAGACCAACTACAATGAGCAGTTCTTC.

This clonotype was seen repeatedly, ten times or more. The rearrangement joins TRBV6-5 to TRBJ2-5; 11 bases are shared with TRBD2. The CDR3 is 15 amino acids. The germline gives CDR1 MNHEY, CDR2 SVGAGI. V lost 4 bases, J lost 5 bases, and 6 bases stayed unmatched. The CDR3 coding sequence is TGTGCCAGCAGTTCTTTAGCGGGAGGGCATGAGACCCAGTACTTC. Translating gives CASSSLAGGHETQYF.